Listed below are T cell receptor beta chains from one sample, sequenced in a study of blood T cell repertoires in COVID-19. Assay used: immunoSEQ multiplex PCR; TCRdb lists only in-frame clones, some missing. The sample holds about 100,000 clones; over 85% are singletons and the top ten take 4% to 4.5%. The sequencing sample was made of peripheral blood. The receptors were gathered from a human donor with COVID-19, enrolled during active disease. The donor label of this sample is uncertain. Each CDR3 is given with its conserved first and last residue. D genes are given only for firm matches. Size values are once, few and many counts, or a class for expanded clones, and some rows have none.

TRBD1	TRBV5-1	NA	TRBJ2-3	CASSRSGTGDTDTQYF	TGCGCCAGCAGCCGTTCCGGGACAGGGGACACAGATACGCAGTATTTT
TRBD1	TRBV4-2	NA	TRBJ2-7	CASSHEDRDYEQYF	TGTGCCAGCAGCCATGAGGACAGGGACTACGAGCAGTACTTC
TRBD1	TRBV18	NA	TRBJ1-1	CASSLDEGAETFF	TGTGCCAGCTCACTGGATGAGGGGGCGGAAACTTTCTTT
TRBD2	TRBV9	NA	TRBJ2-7	CASSVGLLAGSEQYF	TGTGCCAGCAGCGTAGGGCTGCTAGCGGGATCCGAGCAGTACTTC
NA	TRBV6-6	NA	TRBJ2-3	CASTPREMSDTQYF	TGTGCCAGCACCCCCCGGGAGATGTCAGATACGCAGTATTTT
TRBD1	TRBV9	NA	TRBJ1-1	CASSGGRQGYAEAFF	TGTGCCAGCAGCGGTGGGAGACAGGGATACGCTGAAGCTTTCTTT
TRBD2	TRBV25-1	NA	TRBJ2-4	CASSEGGGEGAKNIQYF	TGTGCCAGCAGTGAAGGGGGAGGGGAAGGAGCCAAAAACATTCAGTACTTC
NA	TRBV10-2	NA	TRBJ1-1	CASRAAGGTEAFF	TGCGCCAGCCGGGCCGCCGGGGGCACTGAAGCTTTCTTT
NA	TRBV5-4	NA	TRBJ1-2	CASSSPPLEYGYTF	TGTGCCAGCAGCTCCCCCCCTCTCGAGTATGGCTACACCTTC
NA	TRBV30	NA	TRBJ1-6	CAWSAGGFYGARIMSPLHF	TGTGCCTGGAGTGCGGGGGGATTCTACGGGGCTCGTATTATGTCACCCCTCCACTTT
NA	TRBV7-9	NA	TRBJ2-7	CASSRQTGSYEQYF	TGTGCCAGCAGCCGACAAACAGGATCCTACGAGCAGTACTTC
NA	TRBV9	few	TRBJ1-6	CASSLNQATSPLHF	TGTGCCAGCAGCCTCAACCAGGCAACCTCACCCCTCCACTTT
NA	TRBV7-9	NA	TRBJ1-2	CASSSGERDYGYTF	TGTGCCAGCAGCTCAGGGGAACGGGACTATGGCTACACCTTC
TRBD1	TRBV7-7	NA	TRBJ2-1	CASSTGTTGALFDEQFF	TGTGCCAGCAGCACAGGCACTACAGGGGCCCTTTTCGATGAGCAGTTCTTC
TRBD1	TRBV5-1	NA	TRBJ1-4	CASSLEFAGQYNEKLFF	TGCGCCAGCAGCTTAGAGTTCGCGGGACAGTACAATGAAAAACTGTTTTTT
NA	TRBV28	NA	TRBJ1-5	CASNSYLRNQPQHF	TGTGCCAGCAACTCCTACCTCAGGAATCAGCCCCAGCATTTT
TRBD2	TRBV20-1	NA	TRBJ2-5	CSASRREETQYF	TGCAGTGCCAGTCGGCGGGAGGAGACCCAGTACTTC
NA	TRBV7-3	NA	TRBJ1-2	CASSSYTRDGYTF	TGTGCCAGCAGCTCCTATACTCGGGATGGCTACACCTTC
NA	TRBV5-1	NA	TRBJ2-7	CASSLDGSSYEQYF	TGCGCCAGCAGCTTGGACGGGAGCTCCTACGAGCAGTACTTC
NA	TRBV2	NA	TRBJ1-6	CASSGQSYSPLHF	TGTGCCAGCAGTGGACAGTCGTATTCACCCCTCCACTTT
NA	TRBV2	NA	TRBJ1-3	CASSEAGNTIYF	TGTGCCAGCAGTGAGGCCGGAAACACCATATATTTT
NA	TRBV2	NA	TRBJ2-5	CASSEVEETQYF	TGTGCCAGCAGTGAAGTCGAAGAGACCCAGTACTTC
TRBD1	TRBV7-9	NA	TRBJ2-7	CASRIGTGESYEQYF	TGTGCCAGCAGAATCGGGACAGGGGAATCCTACGAGCAGTACTTC
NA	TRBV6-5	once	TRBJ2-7	CASQNNGHPYEQYF	TGTGCCAGCCAGAATAACGGACACCCCTACGAGCAGTACTTC
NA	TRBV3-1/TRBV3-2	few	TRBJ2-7	CASSQVGTGTYEQYF	TGTGCCAGCAGCCAAGTCGGGACTGGAACCTACGAGCAGTACTTC
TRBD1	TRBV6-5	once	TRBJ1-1	CASSYSTGFGNTEAFF	TGTGCCAGCAGTTACTCGACAGGGTTTGGGAACACTGAAGCTTTCTTT